The 21 T cell receptor beta chains reported below all come from one sample, sequenced in a study of siplizumab effects on memory and regulatory T cells. TCRdb's table, derived via immunoSEQ multiplex PCR, lists solely in-frame clones and lacks some. The data contain more than 95,000 clones, nearly 95% of them seen just once; the ten biggest clones take up about 0.62%. The sequenced sample consisted of Tregs sorted from blood. All receptors derive from a human donor in good health.

V and J are TRBV7-9 and TRBJ2-7; D is unclear. The germline V gene encodes CDR1 SEHNR and CDR2 FQNEAQ (reference sequence). The CDR3 runs 14 residues. V lost 0 bases to trimming and J lost 7 bases, with 13 bases between them. The CDR3 region has the DNA TGTGCCAGCAGCTTAGCGCGACCAACCGGTGAGCAGTACTTC. Translating it yields CASSLARPTGEQYF.

This chain connects TRBV2 to TRBJ2-5, with D unresolved. The end of the DNA aligns better with TRBJ2-7, so the J call may be wrong. Per germline, CDR1 SNHLY and CDR2 FYNNEI. This CDR3 is built from 12 residues. In nucleotides, the CDR3 is TGTGCCAGCGCGAGTCCCCCGGGCGAGCAGTACTTC. Amino acids: CASASPPGEQYF.

The rearrangement joins TRBV6-1 to TRBJ2-5; tentatively, D is TRBD1 (6 bases). CDR3 length equals 14 residues. Between the trimmed V and J ends, which lost 7 bases and 4 bases, there was a span of 16 bases. The germline gives CDR1 MNHNS, CDR2 SASEGT. The CDR3 is CASIRAPRGETQYF. In DNA, the CDR3 is TGTGCCAGCATTCGGGCCCCCAGGGGAGAGACCCAGTACTTC.

V and J are TRBV4-3 and TRBJ2-7; D may be TRBD2 (6 bases). V lost 4 bases and J 6 bases, leaving 13 bases between the germline ends. CDR3 length: 13 amino acids. Germline V gene data show CDR1 as LGHNA and CDR2 as YSLEER. This CDR3 reads CASSLKPRGEQYF. In nucleotides, the CDR3 is TGCGCCAGCAGCCTCAAGCCGCGGGGCGAGCAGTACTTC.

V usage is TRBV7-2 and J usage is TRBJ2-4; TRBD1 or TRBD2 may be the D gene (5 bases each). V lost 0 bases, J lost 0 bases, and 12 bases lay in between. Germline lookup yields CDR1 SGHTA and CDR2 FQGNSA. This CDR3 has 17 amino acids. CDR3 region: CASSLAPGALAKNIQYF. DNA of the CDR3: TGTGCCAGCAGCTTAGCACCCGGGGCGCTAGCCAAAAACATTCAGTACTTC. The full variable domain, rest sourced from reference TRBV7-2 and TRBJ2-4, is GAGVSQSPSNKVTEKGKDVELRCDPISGHTALYWYRQSLGQGLEFLIYFQGNSAPDKSGLPSDRFSAERTGGSVSTLTIQRTQQEDSAVYLCASSLAPGALAKNIQYFGAGTRLSVL.

The chain recombines TRBV10-3 with TRBJ2-2; a weak D match, TRBD2 (5 bases). Germline CDR1 and CDR2: ENHRY and SYGVKD. V gave up 0 bases and J gave up 1 base, with 6 bases separating them. CDR3 size: 15 residues. CDR3 amino acids: CAISESEVNTGELFF. CDR3 nucleotides: TGTGCCATCAGTGAGTCGGAGGTGAACACCGGGGAGCTGTTTTTT.

The rearrangement uses TRBV6-5 and TRBJ2-2, with 8 bases that match TRBD1. The V segment lost 5 bases and the J segment 3 bases; nucleotides outside the gene matches: 2. The germline gives CDR1 MNHEY, CDR2 SVGAGI. This CDR3 comprises 14 residues. Here the CDR3 reads CASSQGADTGELFF. The CDR3 DNA is TGTGCCAGCAGTCAGGGGGCAGACACCGGGGAGCTGTTTTTT.

This chain connects TRBV5-6 to TRBJ1-5, with a weak D call TRBD1 (6 bases). Germline V gene sequence: CDR1 SGHDT, CDR2 YYEEEE. The CDR3 runs 16 residues. Trimming took off 2 bases at V and 0 bases at J, with 12 bases between the two ends. CDR3 bases: TGTGCCAGCAGCTTCGGGACACACAATAGCAATCAGCCCCAGCATTTT. It codes for CASSFGTHNSNQPQHF.

The rearrangement uses TRBV2 and TRBJ1-5; 12 bases are a match to TRBD1. Germline V lookup: CDR1 SNHLY, CDR2 FYNNEI. CDR3 length equals 16 residues. V lost 2 bases to trimming and J lost 5 bases; unmatched junction nucleotides: 4. Here the CDR3 reads CASSERDRGRYQPQHF. CDR3 DNA: TGTGCCAGCAGTGAAAGGGACAGGGGGCGGTATCAGCCCCAGCATTTT. Complete variable domain (other parts from reference TRBV2 and TRBJ1-5): EPEVTQTPSHQVTQMGQEVILRCVPISNHLYFYWYRQILGQKVEFLVSFYNNEISEKSEIFDDQFSVERPDGSNFTLKIRSTKLEDSAMYFCASSERDRGRYQPQHFGDGTRLSIL.

V gene TRBV6-6 combines with J gene TRBJ2-3; TRBD2 matches at 8 bases. This CDR3 contains 15 residues. J gave up 5 bases and V 2 bases, and 6 bases lay outside the gene matches. From germline, CDR1 is MNHNY and CDR2 SVGAGI (reference sequence). CDR3 DNA: TGTGCCAGCAGTTACGGTCTAACTAGCGGAGATACGCAGTATTTT. Translating it yields CASSYGLTSGDTQYF.

This chain uses TRBV5-1 with TRBJ2-1; 13 nucleotides align to TRBD2. V shed 4 bases and J 8 bases; nucleotides not matched to a gene: 6. The CDR3 runs to 15 residues. Germline CDR1 and CDR2: SGHRS and YFSETQ. The CDR3 sequence is CASSITSGGAYEQFF. DNA for the CDR3: TGCGCCAGCAGCATCACTAGCGGGGGGGCCTATGAGCAGTTCTTC. The whole variable domain, filled in from reference TRBV5-1 and TRBJ2-1, reads KAGVTQTPRYLIKTRGQQVTLSCSPISGHRSVSWYQQTPGQGLQFLFEYFSETQRNKGNFPGRFSGRQFSNSRSEMNVSTLELGDSALYLCASSITSGGAYEQFFGPGTRLTVL.

The chain joins TRBV18 to TRBJ2-2, with TRBD2 identical over 15 bases. The V gene end was trimmed by 0 bases and the J gene end by 7 bases; junction bases not matched to a gene: 3. The CDR3 consists of 17 residues. Germline V gene sequence: CDR1 KGHSH, CDR2 LQKENI. This CDR3 is CASSPPGLAGGNGELFF. The DNA of the CDR3 is TGTGCCAGCTCACCACCGGGACTAGCGGGAGGAAACGGGGAGCTGTTTTTT.

This clone was seen only once. The chain links TRBV9 to TRBJ2-5; D uncertain. CDR1 is SGDLS, CDR2 YYNGEE, per germline. The length of the CDR3 is 14 residues. V lost 0 bases, J lost 1 base, and 7 bases lay in between. CDR3 sequence reads: CASSVGWRQETQYF. The CDR3 bases are TGTGCCAGCAGCGTAGGATGGCGCCAAGAGACCCAGTACTTC.

The CDR3 sequence: CSVLHGGRYEQYF. CDR3 DNA: TGCAGCGTCCTACATGGGGGGAGGTACGAGCAGTACTTC. This chain links TRBV29-1 with TRBJ2-7; TRBD2 might be the D (6 bases). Germline CDR1 SQVTM, CDR2 ANQGSEA. V lost 6 bases and J 4 bases, leaving 16 bases between the germline ends. The CDR3 loop spans 13 amino acids.

The rearrangement joins TRBV5-1 to TRBJ2-5; 11 bases align to TRBD2. The V gene's germline CDR1 is SGHRS and CDR2 YFSETQ. The junction had 4 bases not matched to a gene; V was cut back by 0 bases and J by 6 bases. There are 15 residues in the CDR3. The CDR3 spells CASSLGGLAVKTQYF. The CDR3 DNA is TGCGCCAGCAGCTTGGGGGGACTAGCGGTAAAGACCCAGTACTTC.

The chain combines TRBV7-9 with TRBJ2-1; 9 bases are shared with TRBD1. Per germline, CDR1 SEHNR and CDR2 FQNEAQ (reference sequence). The CDR3 has 17 amino acids. Unmatched junction bases numbered 12, after V lost 2 bases and J lost 7 bases. The CDR3 DNA reads TGTGCCAGCAGCTTAATGAAGACCGGGACAGGGAGGAATGAGCAGTTCTTC. This translates into CASSLMKTGTGRNEQFF.

V is TRBV10-3 and J is TRBJ1-2; no firm D call. Per germline, CDR1 ENHRY and CDR2 SYGVKD. This CDR3 is 15 amino acids long. V was clipped by 3 bases and J by 6 bases, with 17 bases between them. The CDR3 loop reads CAISESDRGGDGYTF. The CDR3 region has the DNA TGTGCCATCAGTGAATCGGACCGGGGAGGTGATGGCTACACCTTC.

CDR3 protein: CASSWTGGAREKLFF. CDR3 DNA sequence: TGCGCCAGCAGTTGGACAGGGGGCGCGAGGGAAAAACTGTTTTTT. This chain uses TRBV5-1 with TRBJ1-4; 11 nucleotides match TRBD1. This CDR3 contains 15 residues. Germline values: CDR1 SGHRS, CDR2 YFSETQ. The V gene end was trimmed by 5 bases and the J gene end by 8 bases; junction bases not matched to a gene: 8. Full variable domain (missing parts from reference TRBV5-1 and TRBJ1-4): KAGVTQTPRYLIKTRGQQVTLSCSPISGHRSVSWYQQTPGQGLQFLFEYFSETQRNKGNFPGRFSGRQFSNSRSEMNVSTLELGDSALYLCASSWTGGAREKLFFGSGTQLSVL.

This clone showed up just a few times. The chain has TRBV30 and TRBJ1-1; D may be TRBD1 (5 bases). Looked up from germline, CDR1 is GTSNPN and CDR2 is SVGIG (reference sequence). This CDR3 is 12 amino acids long. Trimming pared 1 base from V and 7 bases from J, leaving 10 bases between. DNA for the CDR3: TGTGCCTGGAGTGATGGGGCAGATGAAGCTTTCTTT. Amino acid sequence: CAWSDGADEAFF.

The chain uses TRBV29-1 and TRBJ2-1; D unresolved. Germline lookup yields CDR1 SQVTM and CDR2 ANQGSEA. CDR3 length equals 16 residues. V shed 2 bases and J shed 0 bases, with 14 bases lying between them. CDR3 sequence: CSVESASSSSYNEQFF. The CDR3 nucleotides read TGCAGCGTTGAATCAGCCAGTTCGAGCTCCTACAATGAGCAGTTCTTC.

The J gene is TRBJ1-3, the V gene TRBV9; no clear D. The V gene lost 4 bases and the J gene lost 0 bases, with 5 bases spanning the gap. Germline V lookup: CDR1 SGDLS, CDR2 YYNGEE. The CDR3 is made up of 13 amino acids. The CDR3 DNA reads as TGTGCCAGCAGCCCAGGCTCTGGAAACACCATATATTTT. This codes for CASSPGSGNTIYF.